These 24 T cell receptor beta chains came from one sample sequenced in a study of T-cell reconstitution after alpha-beta-depleted transplantation in children. A library of TCRbeta sequences, prepared with unique molecular identifiers, was generated. MiXCR, run by TCRdb on the PCR reads, gives a single entry per CDR3 protein. This sample has tens of thousands of distinct CDR3 sequences, with approximately 43% found just once. Specimen: PBMCs, mostly from graft donor cells, collected 360 days after TCRalphabeta/CD19-depleted stem cell transplant. The source is a male patient younger than 18 who had a stem cell transplant for acute lymphoblastic leukemia, so the T cells may come from the graft donor.

The chain uses TRBV9 and TRBJ2-3, with 7 bases fitting TRBD1. Looked up from germline, CDR1 is SGDLS and CDR2 is YYNGEE. The trim removed 2 bases at V and 0 bases at J, leaving 3 bases unmatched. The CDR3 is 15 residues long. The CDR3 is CASSVRQGSTDTQYF. The CDR3 region has the DNA TGTGCCAGCAGCGTGCGACAGGGTAGCACAGATACGCAGTATTTT.

The CDR3, as DNA: TGTGCCAGCAGTGCGGGGACAGGGATCTCCTACGAGCAGTACTTC. Encoded protein: CASSAGTGISYEQYF. J is TRBJ2-7 and V is TRBV12-3 or TRBV12-4; 9 bases map to TRBD1. The CDR3 spans 15 residues. The V gene end was trimmed by 5 bases and the J gene end by 0 bases; junction bases not matched to a gene: 5.

This clonotype was seen just once. The rearrangement uses TRBV29-1 and TRBJ2-2; 8 bases fit TRBD2. The CDR3 has 15 amino acids. CDR1 and CDR2 from the germline V gene are SQVTM and ANQGSEA. Trimming took 6 bases from V and 1 from J; bases not matched to a gene: 7. DNA for the CDR3: TGCAGCGTGACTAGCGAAGGCGGGAACACCGGGGAGCTGTTTTTT. Its protein product is CSVTSEGGNTGELFF.

The chain joins TRBV7-9 to TRBJ1-1; possibly TRBD1 for D (5 bases). The CDR3 sequence is 15 residues long. V was clipped by 6 bases and J by 0 bases, with 14 bases between them. From germline, CDR1 is SEHNR and CDR2 FQNEAQ (reference sequence). The CDR3 DNA reads TGTGCCAGCAGGGGCCAGGAGGGGATGAACACTGAAGCTTTCTTT. Translated, it gives CASRGQEGMNTEAFF.

This clonotype has only a few counts. V usage is TRBV28 and J usage is TRBJ2-2, with D perhaps matching TRBD2 (5 bases). Trimming left V 2 bases short and J 3 bases short, with 10 bases between. The CDR3 has 15 residues. Germline CDR1 and CDR2: MDHEN and SYDVKM. CDR3: CASSLDYPYTGELFF. The CDR3 DNA is TGTGCCAGCAGTTTAGACTACCCCTACACCGGGGAGCTGTTTTTT.

This CDR3 reads CASSLGMAGNIQYF. In DNA form, the CDR3 reads TGTGCCAGCAGCTTAGGGATGGCGGGAAACATTCAGTACTTC. J is TRBJ2-4 and V is TRBV7-9, with a tentative D call TRBD2 (5 bases). The CDR3 is 14 amino acids. V shed 1 base and J shed 6 bases, with 10 bases lying between them. The germline gives CDR1 SEHNR, CDR2 FQNEAQ (reference sequence).

This clonotype was seen ten or more times. V usage is TRBV5-1 and J usage is TRBJ2-7, with unresolved D. The V and J ends lost 5 bases and 1 base respectively, with 10 bases between them. Germline-derived CDR1 and CDR2 are SGHRS and YFSETQ. This CDR3 region has 13 residues. CDR3 residues: CASRQGLSYEQYF. In DNA form, the CDR3 reads TGCGCCAGCAGGCAAGGGCTTTCCTACGAGCAGTACTTC.

CDR3 sequence reads: CASSLGQRTINEQFF. The DNA for the CDR3 is TGTGCCAGCAGCTTGGGCCAGCGGACTATTAATGAGCAGTTCTTC. The chain uses TRBV5-5 and TRBJ2-1; D is perhaps TRBD2 (6 bases). The CDR3 is made up of 15 amino acids. Germline assignment: CDR1 SGHKS and CDR2 YYEKEE (reference sequence). Trimming shortened V by 0 bases and J by 7 bases, and 14 bases separated the two germline ends.

The chain joins TRBV2 to TRBJ1-2, with a tentative D call TRBD1 (6 bases). The CDR3 is 13 residues long. Trimming took off 4 bases at V and 4 bases at J, with 10 bases between the two ends. CDR1 is SNHLY, CDR2 FYNNEI, per germline. The CDR3 bases are TGTGCCAGCAGTGGACAGGCCCTCTATGGCTACACCTTC. Its protein product is CASSGQALYGYTF.

The rearrangement links TRBV27 to TRBJ2-7; D is unclear. The CDR3 runs to 15 residues. Trimming took 5 bases from V and 2 from J, leaving 16 bases between them. The germline V gene has CDR1 MNHEY and CDR2 SMNVEV (reference sequence). The CDR3 is CASSPRFGRPYEQYF. The CDR3 DNA follows: TGTGCCAGCAGTCCGCGCTTCGGTCGTCCCTACGAGCAGTACTTC.

The chain couples TRBV9 to TRBJ2-1, with 11 bases lining up with TRBD2. Germline V gene sequence: CDR1 SGDLS, CDR2 YYNGEE. The V and J ends lost 0 bases and 5 bases, in that order; junction bases with no gene match: 4. This CDR3 comprises 16 residues. The CDR3 loop reads CASSVALGLADNEQFF. In DNA, the CDR3 is TGTGCCAGCAGCGTAGCGTTGGGACTAGCGGACAATGAGCAGTTCTTC. The full variable domain, rest sourced from reference TRBV9 and TRBJ2-1, is DSGVTQTPKHLITATGQRVTLRCSPRSGDLSVYWYQQSLDQGLQFLIQYYNGEERAKGNILERFSAQQFPDLHSELNLSSLELGDSALYFCASSVALGLADNEQFFGPGTRLTVL.

Notes on this clonotype: The junction differs from germline at one of its ends, possibly a read error. CDR3 amino acids: CASRMWDYDEQFF. CDR3 in DNA: TGTGCCAGCAGGATGTGGGACTACGATGAGCAGTTCTTC. This sequence joins TRBV28 and TRBJ2-1, with TRBD2 identical over 7 bases. The CDR3 covers 13 residues. From germline, CDR1 is MDHEN and CDR2 SYDVKM. Combining the CDR3 with reference TRBV28 and TRBJ2-1 gives the whole variable domain DVKVTQSSRYLVKRTGEKVFLECVQDMDHENMFWYRQDPGLGLRLIYFSYDVKMKEKGDIPEGYSVSREKKERFSLILESASTNQTSMYLCASRMWDYDEQFFGPGTRLTVL.

The gene calls are TRBV5-6 and TRBJ1-5; D ambiguous. Germline V CDR1 and CDR2: SGHDT, YYEEEE. V was shortened by 3 bases and J by 2 bases, with 9 bases between the two germline ends. This CDR3 region has 14 residues. In DNA form, the CDR3 reads TGTGCCAGCAGCTCCCCTAGCGGCAATCAGCCCCAGCATTTT. Translation gives CASSSPSGNQPQHF.

At least ten counts were recorded for this clonotype. The chain couples TRBV5-1 to TRBJ1-2, with 9 bases identical to TRBD1. In germline, CDR1 is SGHRS, CDR2 YFSETQ. This CDR3 is 13 amino acids long. J was trimmed by 9 bases and V by 4 bases; bases with no gene match: 7. The CDR3 DNA follows: TGCGCCAGCAGCCTCACAGGGGGCCACCGCTACACCTTC. The encoded protein is CASSLTGGHRYTF.

This clonotype appeared a few times. The V call is TRBV7-9, the J call TRBJ2-7, with D possibly being TRBD1 (6 bases). Germline V lookup: CDR1 SEHNR, CDR2 FQNEAQ (reference sequence). The V and J ends lost 5 bases and 5 bases respectively, with 13 bases between them. This CDR3 contains 13 residues. CDR3 in DNA: TGTGCCAGCAGCCCGGACAGTTCCCACGAGCAGTACTTC. This sequence encodes CASSPDSSHEQYF.

This clonotype appeared many times. The genes are TRBV12-3 or TRBV12-4 and TRBJ2-1; 7 positions match TRBD1. The length of the CDR3 is 12 residues. J gave up 11 bases and V 6 bases, and 7 bases lay outside the gene matches. The CDR3 reads CASRFDRDKQFF. CDR3 coding DNA: TGTGCCAGCAGGTTTGACAGGGACAAGCAGTTCTTC.

A few counts support this clonotype. The chain recombines TRBV4-3 with TRBJ2-5, with 9 bases aligning to TRBD1. After removal of 2 bases from V and 5 bases from J, the junction contained 6 bases not matched to a gene. Germline CDR1 and CDR2: LGHNA and YSLEER. This CDR3 spans 15 amino acids. In DNA form, the CDR3 reads TGCGCCAGCAGCCAACATCCCGGGACAGGGGAGACCCAGTACTTC. It encodes CASSQHPGTGETQYF.

The chain employs TRBV12-3 or TRBV12-4 and TRBJ2-7, with 10 bases that match TRBD1. V shed 5 bases and J 7 bases; nucleotides not matched to a gene: 5. This CDR3 region has 13 residues. The CDR3 sequence is CASSPLGQGEQYF. CDR3 in DNA: TGTGCCAGCAGTCCTTTGGGACAGGGGGAGCAGTACTTC.

This chain uses TRBV7-9 with TRBJ2-1; 8 positions agree with TRBD2. V dropped 6 bases and J dropped 8; count of bases not matched to a gene: 12. Germline V gene lookup returns CDR1 SEHNR and CDR2 FQNEAQ (reference sequence). CDR3 size: 15 residues. Here the CDR3 DNA reads TGTGCCAGCAGTTCCCCTACCGGGGGGGTCGATGAGCAGTTCTTC. It codes for CASSSPTGGVDEQFF. Combining the CDR3 with reference TRBV7-9 and TRBJ2-1 gives the whole variable domain DTGVSQNPRHKITKRGQNVTFRCDPISEHNRLYWYRQTLGQGPEFLTYFQNEAQLEKSRLLSDRFSAERPKGSFSTLEIQRTEQGDSAMYLCASSSPTGGVDEQFFGPGTRLTVL.

V gene TRBV10-2 combines with J gene TRBJ2-2; D is perhaps TRBD2 (6 bases). The V end was cut by 8 bases, the J end by 5 bases, with 15 bases between. The CDR3 spans 14 residues. The germline gives CDR1 WSHSY, CDR2 SAAADI. The CDR3 coding sequence is TGCGCCAGCCAGCCGGGAGAGTATACCGGGGAGCTGTTTTTT. Translation: CASQPGEYTGELFF.

This clonotype was counted only a few times. The gene calls are TRBV7-9 and TRBJ2-3; a possible D gene is TRBD2 (6 bases). Germline CDR1 and CDR2: SEHNR and FQNEAQ (reference sequence). The CDR3 loop spans 15 amino acids. Trimming left V 2 bases short and J 2 bases short, with 11 bases between. The CDR3 protein is CASSLWREHTDTQYF. CDR3 in DNA: TGTGCCAGCAGCTTATGGCGGGAACACACAGATACGCAGTATTTT.

This clonotype came up a few times. The chain employs TRBV7-2 and TRBJ2-2; possibly TRBD1 or TRBD2 for D (6 bases each). V lost 5 bases and J 1 base, leaving 14 bases between the germline ends. The CDR3 is 16 residues long. Germline CDR1 reads SGHTA; CDR2 reads FQGNSA. The CDR3 DNA follows: TGTGCCAGCAGCCTAGGGGGGCGGTTGAACACCGGGGAGCTGTTTTTT. Translation: CASSLGGRLNTGELFF.

V and J are TRBV5-1 and TRBJ2-7; unclear D gene. Germline V gene data show CDR1 as SGHRS and CDR2 as YFSETQ. The CDR3 contains 15 residues. V was shortened by 0 bases and J by 2 bases, with 12 bases between the two germline ends. The CDR3 is CASSLDPSSPYEQYF. CDR3 DNA sequence: TGCGCCAGCAGCTTGGACCCCTCGAGTCCCTACGAGCAGTACTTC.

The chain joins TRBV28 to TRBJ2-3; TRBD2 is a possible D gene (6 bases). The V end was cut by 8 bases, the J end by 5 bases, with 14 bases between. The CDR3 spans 13 residues. In germline, CDR1 is MDHEN, CDR2 SYDVKM. The CDR3 reads CASSWVSGDTQYF. As DNA, the CDR3 is TGTGCCAGCTCTTGGGTTAGCGGAGATACGCAGTATTTT.